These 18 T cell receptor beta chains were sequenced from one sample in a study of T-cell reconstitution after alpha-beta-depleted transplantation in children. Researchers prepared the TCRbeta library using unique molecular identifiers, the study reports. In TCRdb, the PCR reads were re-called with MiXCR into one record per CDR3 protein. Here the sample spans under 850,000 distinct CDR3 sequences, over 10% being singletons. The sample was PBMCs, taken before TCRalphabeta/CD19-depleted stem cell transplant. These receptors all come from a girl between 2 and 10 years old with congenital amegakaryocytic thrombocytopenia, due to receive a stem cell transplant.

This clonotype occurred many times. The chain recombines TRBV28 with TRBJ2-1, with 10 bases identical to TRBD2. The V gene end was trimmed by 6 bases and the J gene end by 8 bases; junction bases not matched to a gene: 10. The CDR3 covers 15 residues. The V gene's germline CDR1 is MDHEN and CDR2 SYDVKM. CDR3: CASRTLAGAPYEQFF. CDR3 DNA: TGTGCCAGCAGAACCCTAGCGGGAGCCCCTTATGAGCAGTTCTTC.

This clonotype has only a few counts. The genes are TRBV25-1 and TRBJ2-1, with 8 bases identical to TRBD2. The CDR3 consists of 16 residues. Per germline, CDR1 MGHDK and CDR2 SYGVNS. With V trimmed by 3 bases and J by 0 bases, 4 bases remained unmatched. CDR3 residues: CASSEPAGGSYNEQFF. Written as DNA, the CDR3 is TGTGCCAGCAGTGAGCCTGCGGGGGGCTCCTACAATGAGCAGTTCTTC.

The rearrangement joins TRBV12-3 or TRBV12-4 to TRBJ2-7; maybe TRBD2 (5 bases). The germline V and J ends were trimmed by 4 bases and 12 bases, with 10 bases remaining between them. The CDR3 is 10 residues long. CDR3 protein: CASSSGSLYF. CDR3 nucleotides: TGTGCCAGCAGTTCTGGGAGTCTGTACTTC.

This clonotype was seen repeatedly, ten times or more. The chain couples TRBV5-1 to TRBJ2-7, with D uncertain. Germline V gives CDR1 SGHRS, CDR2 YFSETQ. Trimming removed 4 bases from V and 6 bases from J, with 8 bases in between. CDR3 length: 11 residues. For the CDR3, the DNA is TGCGCCAGCAGCAGGGATCGCGAGCAGTACTTC. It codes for CASSRDREQYF.

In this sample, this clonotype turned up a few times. The CDR3 coding sequence is TGCGCCAGCGGAATCCGGCTGTACTGGTCCAAAAACATTCAGTACTTC. This translates into CASGIRLYWSKNIQYF. The chain combines TRBV5-1 with TRBJ2-4; D not resolved. From germline, CDR1 is SGHRS and CDR2 YFSETQ. V lost 7 bases to trimming and J lost 2 bases, with 19 bases between them. This CDR3 is built from 16 residues.

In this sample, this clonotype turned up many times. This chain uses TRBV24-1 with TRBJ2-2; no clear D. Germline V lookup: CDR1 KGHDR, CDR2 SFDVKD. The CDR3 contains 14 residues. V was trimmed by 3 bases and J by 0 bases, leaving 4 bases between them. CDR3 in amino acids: CATSDASNTGELFF. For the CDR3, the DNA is TGTGCCACCAGTGATGCCTCGAACACCGGGGAGCTGTTTTTT.

CDR3 nucleotide sequence: TGCAGTGCTAGAGGAGCGGGAGGGGTGGGCTCCTACAATGAGCAGTTCTTC. Translating gives CSARGAGGVGSYNEQFF. The chain combines TRBV20-1 with TRBJ2-1, with 10 nucleotides matching TRBD2. The CDR3 runs 17 residues. Germline V lookup: CDR1 DFQATT, CDR2 SNEGSKA (reference sequence). The trim removed 1 base at V and 0 bases at J, leaving 6 bases unmatched.

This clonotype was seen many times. The DNA of the CDR3 is TGTGCCACCAGCAGAGGGGAGGGATTTAGCAATCAGCCCCAGCATTTT. Protein sequence: CATSRGEGFSNQPQHF. V and J are TRBV15 and TRBJ1-5; D call uncertain. There are 16 residues in the CDR3. The ends were cut back, 1 base at V and 0 bases at J, with 10 bases in the middle. Germline V gene sequence: CDR1 LNHNV, CDR2 YYDKDF (reference sequence). The full variable domain, rest sourced from reference TRBV15 and TRBJ1-5, is DAMVIQNPRYQVTQFGKPVTLSCSQTLNHNVMYWYQQKSSQAPKLLFHYYDKDFNNEADTPDNFQSRRPNTSFCFLDIRSPGLGDTAMYLCATSRGEGFSNQPQHFGDGTRLSIL.

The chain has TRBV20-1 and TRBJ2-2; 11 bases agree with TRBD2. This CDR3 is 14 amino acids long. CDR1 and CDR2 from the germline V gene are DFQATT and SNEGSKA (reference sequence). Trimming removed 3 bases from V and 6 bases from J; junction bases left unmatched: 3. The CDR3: CSARTSGTSGELFF. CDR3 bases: TGCAGTGCTAGGACTAGCGGGACTTCCGGGGAGCTGTTTTTT.

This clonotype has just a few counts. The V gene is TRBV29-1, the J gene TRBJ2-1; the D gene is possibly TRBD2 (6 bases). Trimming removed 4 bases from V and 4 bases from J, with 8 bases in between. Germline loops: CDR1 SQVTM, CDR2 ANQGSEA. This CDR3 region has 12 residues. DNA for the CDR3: TGCAGCGTTGTAGCGGATTACAATGAGCAGTTCTTC. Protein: CSVVADYNEQFF.

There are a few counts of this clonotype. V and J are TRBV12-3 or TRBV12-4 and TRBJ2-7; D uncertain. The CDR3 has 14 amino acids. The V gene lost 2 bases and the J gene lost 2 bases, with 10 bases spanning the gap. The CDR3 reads CASSLNPGPYEQYF. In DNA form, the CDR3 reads TGTGCCAGCAGTTTAAACCCGGGTCCCTACGAGCAGTACTTC.

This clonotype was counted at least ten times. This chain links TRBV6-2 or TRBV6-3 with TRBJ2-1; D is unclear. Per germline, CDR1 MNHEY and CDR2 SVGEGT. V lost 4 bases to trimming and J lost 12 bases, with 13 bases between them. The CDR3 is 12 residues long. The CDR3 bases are TGTGCCAGCAGTTTCACGACGGTAGGGCAGTTCTTC. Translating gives CASSFTTVGQFF.

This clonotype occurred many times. The CDR3 DNA reads TGCAGTGCTAGATGGGACGGATCCTACGAGCAGTACTTC. Protein product: CSARWDGSYEQYF. This chain connects TRBV20-1 to TRBJ2-7; possibly TRBD1 or TRBD2 for D (5 bases each). The ends were cut back, 2 bases at V and 1 base at J, with 9 bases in the middle. This CDR3 spans 13 amino acids. Germline CDR1 is DFQATT and CDR2 is SNEGSKA (reference sequence).

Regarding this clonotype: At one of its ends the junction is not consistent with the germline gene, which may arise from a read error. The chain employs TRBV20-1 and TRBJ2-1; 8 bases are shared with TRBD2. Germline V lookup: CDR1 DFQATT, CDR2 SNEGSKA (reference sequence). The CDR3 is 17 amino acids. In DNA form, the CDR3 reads TGCTGTGCTAGAGATCTAAGGGCGGGAGGCCTCTACAATGAGCAGTTCTTC. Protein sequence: CCARDLRAGGLYNEQFF.

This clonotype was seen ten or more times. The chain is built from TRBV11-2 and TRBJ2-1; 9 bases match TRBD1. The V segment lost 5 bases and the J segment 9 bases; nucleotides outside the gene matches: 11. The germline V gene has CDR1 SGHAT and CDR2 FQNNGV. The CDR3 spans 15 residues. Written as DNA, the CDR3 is TGTGCCAGCAGCACAGGGACAGGGAAAAGGAGTGAGCAGTTCTTC. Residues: CASSTGTGKRSEQFF.

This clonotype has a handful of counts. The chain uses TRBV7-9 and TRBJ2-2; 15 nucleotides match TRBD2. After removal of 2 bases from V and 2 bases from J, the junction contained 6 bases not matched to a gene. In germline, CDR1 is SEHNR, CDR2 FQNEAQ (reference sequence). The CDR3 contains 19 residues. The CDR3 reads CASSLLGTSGRPNTGELFF. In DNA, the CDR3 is TGTGCCAGCAGCTTACTAGGGACTAGCGGGAGGCCTAACACCGGGGAGCTGTTTTTT. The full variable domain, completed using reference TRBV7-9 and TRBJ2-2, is DTGVSQNPRHKITKRGQNVTFRCDPISEHNRLYWYRQTLGQGPEFLTYFQNEAQLEKSRLLSDRFSAERPKGSFSTLEIQRTEQGDSAMYLCASSLLGTSGRPNTGELFFGEGSRLTVL.

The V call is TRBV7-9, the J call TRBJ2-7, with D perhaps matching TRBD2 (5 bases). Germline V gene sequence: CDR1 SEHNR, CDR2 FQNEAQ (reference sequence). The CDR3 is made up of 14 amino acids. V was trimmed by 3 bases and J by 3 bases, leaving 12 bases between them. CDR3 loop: CASSLGAAFYEQYF. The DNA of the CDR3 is TGTGCCAGCAGCTTGGGAGCCGCCTTCTACGAGCAGTACTTC.

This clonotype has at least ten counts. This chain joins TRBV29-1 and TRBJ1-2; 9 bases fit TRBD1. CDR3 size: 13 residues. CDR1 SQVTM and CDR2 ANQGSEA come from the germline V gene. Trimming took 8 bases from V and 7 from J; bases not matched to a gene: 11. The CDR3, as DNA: TGCAGCTACTACCGAAGACAGGGGGTTGGCTACACCTTC. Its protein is CSYYRRQGVGYTF.